This T cell receptor beta chain was recorded in a study of T-cell memory formation after mild COVID-19. There are 14 residues in the CDR3. CDR1 is SGHNT, CDR2 YYREEE, per germline (reference sequence). Trimming took 3 bases from V and 5 from J, leaving 15 bases between them. The table lists this clonotype with a count of one. TCRdb redid the calling of the 5' RACE reads with MiXCR, one entry per CDR3 protein. The sample has about 340,000 distinct CDR3 sequences; around 14% are singletons. Sequencing input: PBMCs or a T cell subset sorted from them (not recorded which). The chain joins TRBV5-4 to TRBJ2-7; a weak D match, TRBD2 (7 bases). This clonotype originated in a man aged 18 to 35 who had mild COVID-19 (a few samples of this study predate the infection). Cell type and time point are not known. The CDR3 loop reads CASSSGPGGDEQYF. CDR3 DNA sequence: TGTGCCAGCAGCTCGGGGCCGGGGGGCGACGAGCAGTACTTC. Complete variable domain (other parts from reference TRBV5-4 and TRBJ2-7): ETGVTQSPTHLIKTRGQQVTLRCSSQSGHNTVSWYQQALGQGPQFIFQYYREEENGRGNFPPRFSGLQFPNYSSELNVNALELDDSALYLCASSSGPGGDEQYFGPGTRLTVT.